The clone carrying this TCR beta chain was detected many times. Its antigen is not known. The sample comes from a study of T-cell reconstitution after alpha-beta-depleted transplantation in children. Unique molecular identifiers were incorporated into the prepared TCRbeta library. MiXCR was run by TCRdb on the PCR reads, yielding one entry per CDR3 protein. The data show some 300,000 distinct CDR3 sequences, around 7.3% seen once. Regarding the study as a whole: One year post-transplant, T-cell counts and diversity were largely derived from T cells produced anew. Where some patients showed high TCRbeta diversity at day 60, it came from recipient T cells and thymic progenitors that had survived. After transplant, at about two months, alpha-beta T cells were reportedly derived from several hundred expanded graft clones.

The V gene end was trimmed by 0 bases and the J gene end by 5 bases; junction bases not matched to a gene: 13. This CDR3 is built from 18 residues. In germline, CDR1 is LGHNA, CDR2 YNFKEQ. The sequence was collected from a female patient aged 2-9 years who had a stem cell transplant for Fanconi anemia, so the T cells may come from the graft donor. The gene calls are TRBV4-2 and TRBJ2-5; 9 bases match TRBD1. The sequencing used peripheral blood, collected 360 days after TCRalphabeta/CD19-depleted stem cell transplant. CDR3 sequence: CASSQDRGQGRSMETQYF. The DNA for the CDR3 is TGTGCCAGCAGCCAAGATCGGGGACAGGGTCGATCGATGGAGACCCAGTACTTC.